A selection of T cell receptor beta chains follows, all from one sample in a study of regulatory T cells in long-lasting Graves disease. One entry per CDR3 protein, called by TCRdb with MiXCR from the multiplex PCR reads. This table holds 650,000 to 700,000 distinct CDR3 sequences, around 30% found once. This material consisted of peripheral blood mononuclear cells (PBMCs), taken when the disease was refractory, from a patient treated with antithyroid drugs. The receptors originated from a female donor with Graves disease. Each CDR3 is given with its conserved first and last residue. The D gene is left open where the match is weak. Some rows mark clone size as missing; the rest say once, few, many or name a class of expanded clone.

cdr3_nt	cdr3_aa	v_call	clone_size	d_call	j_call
TGTGCCAGCAGCCAGCCGGGACTACCAGACATTCAGTACTTC	CASSQPGLPDIQYF	TRBV11-2	many	TRBD2	TRBJ2-4
TGTGCCAGCAGCCAATCGGTCGGAGATCAGCCCCAGCATTTT	CASSQSVGDQPQHF	TRBV3-1	many	.	TRBJ1-5
TGCAGTGCTAGTTACCGATTTGGGGGGGACACTGAAGCTTTCTTT	CSASYRFGGDTEAFF	TRBV20-1	.	.	TRBJ1-1
TGCAGCGTTGACGCCGACTCCTCATTTTATGGCTACACCTTC	CSVDADSSFYGYTF	TRBV29-1	.	.	TRBJ1-2
TGTGCCACCAGTGATGAAGGGACTACGGAAAAACTGTTTTTT	CATSDEGTTEKLFF	TRBV24-1	.	.	TRBJ1-4
TGCAGCGTCGTCAGGACAGGAAGCTCCTACGAGCAGTACTTC	CSVVRTGSSYEQYF	TRBV29-1	few	TRBD1	TRBJ2-7
TGCGCCAGCAGCCCTGGAACCGTTTTTAATGAAAAACTGTTTTTT	CASSPGTVFNEKLFF	TRBV5-1	few	.	TRBJ1-4
TGTGCCAGCAGTTACTCGCGTGGCGAGCAGTACTTC	CASSYSRGEQYF	TRBV6-5	.	.	TRBJ2-7
TGCAGTGCTAGTTTGGGCGCGAGCGGCTACACCTTC	CSASLGASGYTF	TRBV20-1	.	.	TRBJ1-2
TGTGCCAGTAGTATTGGCGGTCTTAATCATGAAAAACTGTTTTTT	CASSIGGLNHEKLFF	TRBV19	.	.	TRBJ1-4
TGTGCCAGCTCACTGCTGGGCGGGGGTTATTCGAACGATTCACCCCTCCACTTT	CASSLLGGGYSNDSPLHF	TRBV18	.	.	TRBJ1-6
TGTGCCAGCAGTTTGGACGGGGGGATATCACCCCTCCACTTT	CASSLDGGISPLHF	TRBV12-3/TRBV12-4	many	.	TRBJ1-6
TGCAGTGCTAGAGATCACAGGGATAGCAATCAGCCCCAGCATTTT	CSARDHRDSNQPQHF	TRBV20-1	.	.	TRBJ1-5
TGTGCCAGCAGTTTTGGACGGCTAATGAACACTGAAGCTTTCTTT	CASSFGRLMNTEAFF	TRBV27	many	.	TRBJ1-1
TGTGCCAGTTTCAGGGATAGGGCTTTCGGTCAGCCCCAGCATTTT	CASFRDRAFGQPQHF	TRBV6-1	few	.	TRBJ1-5
TGTGCCTGGGACCACTCTGGGGCCAACGTCCTGACTTTC	CAWDHSGANVLTF	TRBV30	few	.	TRBJ2-6
TGCAGCGTTCAAGGACCCGGGGAGCTGTTTTTT	CSVQGPGELFF	TRBV29-1	.	.	TRBJ2-2
TGTGCCAGCAGCTTGTGGATTCACCCAGGAGCTTTCTTT	CASSLWIHPGAFF	TRBV5-6	.	.	TRBJ1-1
TGTGCCATCAGCGAGGCCCAGGGCAATCAGCCCCAGCATTTT	CAISEAQGNQPQHF	TRBV10-3	.	.	TRBJ1-5
TGCGCCAGCAGTCAAGAACTGGAGACCCAGTACTTC	CASSQELETQYF	TRBV4-1	once	.	TRBJ2-5
TGTGCCAGCAGTGCCGCCTTCTCTGGGGCCAACGTCCTGACTTTC	CASSAAFSGANVLTF	TRBV27	few	.	TRBJ2-6
TGTGCCAGCAGTTACGCAGATTCCTACGAGCAGTACTTC	CASSYADSYEQYF	TRBV6-5	.	.	TRBJ2-7
TGTGCCAGCAGCTGGACAGCAAACTATGGCTACACCTTC	CASSWTANYGYTF	TRBV28	many	.	TRBJ1-2
TGCAGCGCCGCCCGCCCTGACACTGAAGCTTTCTTT	CSAARPDTEAFF	TRBV29-1	.	.	TRBJ1-1
TGCGCCAGCAGCCCTCAGGGAGATGAAAAACTGTTTTTT	CASSPQGDEKLFF	TRBV4-1	.	.	TRBJ1-4
TGTGCCAGCAGCTACTACAGCACCTATCAGCCCCAGCATTTT	CASSYYSTYQPQHF	TRBV5-5	.	.	TRBJ1-5
TGTGCCAGCCGACTAGCGGGAGGGATAACCTACGAGCAGTACTTC	CASRLAGGITYEQYF	TRBV2	many	TRBD2	TRBJ2-7
TGTGCCAGCACGAGGGCCAGCTCCTCCTCTGGAAACACCATATATTTT	CASTRASSSSGNTIYF	TRBV6-1	.	.	TRBJ1-3
TGCAGTGCCAAAAGACAGGGTGGGATCGAGACCCAGTACTTC	CSAKRQGGIETQYF	TRBV20-1	.	TRBD1	TRBJ2-5
TGTGCCAGCAAGCGATACGGGGAGCTGTTTTTT	CASKRYGELFF	TRBV2	many	.	TRBJ2-2
TGTGCCAGCAGCTCCCGCGTGAGGGGTGATAACACCGGGGAGCTGTTTTTT	CASSSRVRGDNTGELFF	TRBV7-3	many	.	TRBJ2-2
TGTGCCAGCAGTGTTACAGGGGGCGGCTCTGGGGCCAACGTCCTGACTTTC	CASSVTGGGSGANVLTF	TRBV2	few	TRBD1	TRBJ2-6
TGCAGTGCTAGAGCTTCCTTGGGCTACGAGCAGTACTTC	CSARASLGYEQYF	TRBV20-1	.	.	TRBJ2-7
TGTGCCAGCAGTTTGGGGCCCAGGGGGAGAGCTTTCTTT	CASSLGPRGRAFF	TRBV27	few	TRBD1	TRBJ1-1
TGTGCCAGCAGTCCACACGGGAACACTGAAGCTTTCTTT	CASSPHGNTEAFF	TRBV28	many	.	TRBJ1-1
TGTGCCTGGAGTCCCTCGGGGTACCCTGAAGCTTTCTTT	CAWSPSGYPEAFF	TRBV30	few	.	TRBJ1-1
TGTGCCAGCAGCTTAGACGTCGACAGCAGTTACGAGCAGTACTTC	CASSLDVDSSYEQYF	TRBV7-9	.	.	TRBJ2-7
TGTGCCAGCAGCTGGACTAGCGGGGGACGGCAAGAGACCCAGTACTTC	CASSWTSGGRQETQYF	TRBV5-6	.	TRBD2	TRBJ2-5
TGTGCCAGCAGCGCGAAAGTAAACTATGGCTACACCTTC	CASSAKVNYGYTF	TRBV5-4	.	.	TRBJ1-2
TGTGCCAGCAGACAGCGGGGACCTGGAGTTGACTACACCTTC	CASRQRGPGVDYTF	TRBV6-1	many	.	TRBJ1-2
TGCAGTGCTAGAGGCACTTTAATAAGTTCCTACGAGCAGTACTTC	CSARGTLISSYEQYF	TRBV20-1	.	.	TRBJ2-7
TGTGCCAGCAGCTCATGGGGGGGGACAACAACTGGCTACACCTTC	CASSSWGGTTTGYTF	TRBV13	.	.	TRBJ1-2
TGTGCCAGCAGCGTAGGAGGACTAGCGGGGGAGCAGTACTTC	CASSVGGLAGEQYF	TRBV11-2	once	TRBD2	TRBJ2-7
TGTGCCAGCAGCTTACTAGGGGGAGAAAAACTGTTTTTT	CASSLLGGEKLFF	TRBV11-2	many	.	TRBJ1-4
TGTGCCAGCCGGGACGGATACACTGAAGCTTTCTTT	CASRDGYTEAFF	TRBV6-1	few	.	TRBJ1-1
TGTGCCAGCAGCCAAGAACAGACAGTCAAAAACATTCAGTACTTC	CASSQEQTVKNIQYF	TRBV3-1	few	.	TRBJ2-4
TGTGCCAGCAGTTTGGCAGGCCCACCCCAGCCCCAGCATTTT	CASSLAGPPQPQHF	TRBV28	.	.	TRBJ1-5
TGTGCCACCAGCAGAGATCCGGGGGCGAGGGGAAACACCATATATTTT	CATSRDPGARGNTIYF	TRBV15	.	.	TRBJ1-3
TGTGCCAGCATTGAAGACAGGGGGAATGGCTACACCTTC	CASIEDRGNGYTF	TRBV2	few	TRBD1	TRBJ1-2
TGTGCCAGCAGTTACTTTGGGACAGGACAAAACACCATATATTTT	CASSYFGTGQNTIYF	TRBV6-5	many	TRBD1	TRBJ1-3
TGCAGTGCTAGTCTCCGGACAGGGGGCTGGTTGGAGACCCAGTACTTC	CSASLRTGGWLETQYF	TRBV20-1	few	TRBD1	TRBJ2-5
TGCAGTGCTAACTCCCAAGCGGGAGGGCAAGAGACCCAGTACTTC	CSANSQAGGQETQYF	TRBV20-1	few	TRBD2	TRBJ2-5
TGTGCCAGCAGCTTAGTCAGGGATGAAGCTTTCTTT	CASSLVRDEAFF	TRBV11-2	few	.	TRBJ1-1
TGTGCCAGTAGTAGTGGGTATGCCGGGGAGCTGTTTTTT	CASSSGYAGELFF	TRBV19	.	.	TRBJ2-2
TGTGCCAGCAGTGAAGCGCGTCTAGCGGGGGTCACCGGGGAGCTGTTTTTT	CASSEARLAGVTGELFF	TRBV6-1	few	TRBD2	TRBJ2-2
TGTGCCAGCAGTCCGTCAGGGGGATATCAGCCCCAGCATTTT	CASSPSGGYQPQHF	TRBV6-1	.	TRBD1	TRBJ1-5
TGTGCCAGCAGGTCCTCGGGACCCTTCAACTATGGCTACACCTTC	CASRSSGPFNYGYTF	TRBV28	many	.	TRBJ1-2
TGTGCCAGCAGTGGGGCAGGGGCTAACAATCAGCCCCAGCATTTT	CASSGAGANNQPQHF	TRBV2	.	.	TRBJ1-5
TGTGCCAGCAGCCAGGCGGAGGTTCAGCCCCAGCATTTT	CASSQAEVQPQHF	TRBV7-9	few	.	TRBJ1-5